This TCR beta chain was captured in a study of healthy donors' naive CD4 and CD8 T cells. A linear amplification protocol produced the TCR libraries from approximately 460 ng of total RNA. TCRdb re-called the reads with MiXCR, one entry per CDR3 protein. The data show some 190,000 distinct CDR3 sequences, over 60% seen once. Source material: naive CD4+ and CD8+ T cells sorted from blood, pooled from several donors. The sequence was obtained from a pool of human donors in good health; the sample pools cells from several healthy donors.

CDR3 residues: CASSFLDDSNQPQHF. DNA for the CDR3: TGTGCCAGCAGCTTCCTTGACGATAGCAATCAGCCCCAGCATTTT. The chain carries TRBV5-5 and TRBJ1-5, with D unresolved. CDR3 length: 15 amino acids. CDR1 and CDR2 (germline): SGHKS, YYEKEE (reference sequence). V gave up 2 bases and J gave up 0 bases, with 9 bases separating them.